This T cell receptor beta chain was retrieved from a study of identical twins' blood T cells. The germline V gene has CDR1 SNHLY and CDR2 FYNNEI. The CDR3 is 14 residues long. V dropped 6 bases and J dropped 8 bases, with 19 bases sitting between them. Both ends of each TCR cDNA library bore sample-specific barcodes. Per the original methods: Clonotypes per individual ranged from about 95,000 to nearly 500,000. MiXCR was run by TCRdb on the 5' RACE reads, yielding one entry per CDR3 protein. V and J calls and clone size were set by TCRdb, not the authors. Of about 370,000 distinct CDR3 sequences detected, roughly 31% appear once; the ten largest clones hold 5.5% to 6.5%.

The sequence derives from a woman aged 18 to 55 in good health. The chain combines TRBV2 with TRBJ1-2; perhaps TRBD1 as D (5 bases). Sequencing was performed on PBMCs. DNA of the CDR3: TGTGCCAGCAGAGGACACTTGAAAGATGAGGGCTACACCTTC. This translates into CASRGHLKDEGYTF. Full variable domain (remainder filled in from reference TRBV2 and TRBJ1-2): EPEVTQTPSHQVTQMGQEVILRCVPISNHLYFYWYRQILGQKVEFLVSFYNNEISEKSEIFDDQFSVERPDGSNFTLKIRSTKLEDSAMYFCASRGHLKDEGYTFGSGTRLTVV.